These T cell receptor beta chains were read from a single sample in a study of T cell responses to AZD1222 COVID-19 vaccine. The assay was immunoSEQ multiplex PCR, and TCRdb's table has in-frame clones only and misses some. The data hold tens of thousands of clones, with approximately 88% observed a single time. The sequenced sample was peripheral blood, obtained 28 days after the second AZD1222 dose. These receptor sequences come from an adult who received the AZD1222 COVID-19 vaccine. The CDR3 runs from the conserved cysteine through the conserved F or W.

CASSFPKTGSDTEAFF | TRBJ1-1 | TRBV5-1 | 16
CASSEPGGPYEQYF | TRBJ2-7 | TRBV6-1 | 14
CASSLRLLNTEAFF | TRBJ1-1 | TRBV5-1 | 14
CASSYSRWAYEQYF | TRBJ2-7 | TRBV6-5 | 14
CASSFAQGGQETQYF | TRBJ2-5 | TRBV5-1 | 15
CASSLGGQAFQETQYF | TRBJ2-5 | TRBV5-4 | 16
CASSSGGLNEQYF | TRBJ2-7 | TRBV7-2 | 13
CARGDSGSPLHF | TRBJ1-6 | TRBV18 | 12
CASSSGTGGGQPQHF | TRBJ1-5 | TRBV5-1 | 15
CASAQGTYEQYF | TRBJ2-7 | TRBV12-3/TRBV12-4 | 12
CASSLVGQMISGNTIYF | TRBJ1-3 | TRBV5-1 | 17
CASSDYNEQFF | TRBJ2-1 | TRBV10-2 | 11
CASSSTAGGRPNEQFF | TRBJ2-1 | TRBV11-3 | 16
CASSQDLPQGPGELFF | TRBJ2-2 | TRBV3-1/TRBV3-2 | 16
CAWSFQATTEAFF | TRBJ1-1 | TRBV30 | 13
CASSPGQGVRGYTF | TRBJ1-2 | TRBV3-1/TRBV3-2 | 14
CASSEGTASSTDTQYF | TRBJ2-3 | TRBV6-1 | 16
CASSLSTLQAFF | TRBJ1-1 | TRBV7-9 | 12
CAWNSGGHGNQPQHF | TRBJ1-5 | TRBV30 | 15
CASSLDPLGGAEQYF | TRBJ2-7 | TRBV7-9 | 15
CASRPRLASLGTQYF | TRBJ2-5 | TRBV7-9 | 15
CASTTEPNQPQHF | TRBJ1-5 | TRBV12-3/TRBV12-4 | 13
CASRPGGGPYEQYF | TRBJ2-7 | TRBV6-5 | 14
CASKSDYTSYEQYF | TRBJ2-7 | TRBV2 | 14
CASSTWTGGSGANVLTF | TRBJ2-6 | TRBV19 | 17
CASSQGLSSYNEQFF | TRBJ2-1 | TRBV4-3 | 15
CASSPPNVGVEETQYF | TRBJ2-5 | TRBV18 | 16